Presented here are 2 T cell receptor beta chains from one specimen sequenced in a study of T-cell reconstitution after alpha-beta-depleted transplantation in children. The authors prepared the TCRbeta library with unique molecular identifiers. Using its own MiXCR run on the PCR reads, TCRdb lists one record per CDR3 protein. The sample comprises about 97,000 distinct CDR3 sequences, 7.5% to 9% of which are singletons, and 16% rests with the top ten. The sequencing here drew on PBMCs, taken before TCRalphabeta/CD19-depleted stem cell transplant. These receptors were taken from a boy between 2 and 10 years old with acute lymphoblastic leukemia, due to receive a stem cell transplant.

This clonotype was recorded at least ten times. The rearrangement joins TRBV15 to TRBJ2-1, with 11 bases lining up with TRBD1. Looked up from germline, CDR1 is LNHNV and CDR2 is YYDKDF (reference sequence). V was clipped by 0 bases and J by 6 bases; unmatched bases: 7. The CDR3 runs 17 residues. For the CDR3, the DNA is TGTGCCACCAGCAGAGATGGGGCCGGGACAGGGGGCAATGAGCAGTTCTTC. It yields the protein CATSRDGAGTGGNEQFF.

The sample holds many counts of this clonotype. This chain connects TRBV28 to TRBJ2-3, with 8 positions matching TRBD2. Germline-derived CDR1 and CDR2 are MDHEN and SYDVKM. The CDR3 is 16 amino acids. J gave up 0 bases and V 3 bases, and 5 bases lay outside the gene matches. The CDR3 DNA sequence: TGTGCCAGCAGTTTTGTGACTAGCGTTAGCACAGATACGCAGTATTTT. Translation gives CASSFVTSVSTDTQYF.